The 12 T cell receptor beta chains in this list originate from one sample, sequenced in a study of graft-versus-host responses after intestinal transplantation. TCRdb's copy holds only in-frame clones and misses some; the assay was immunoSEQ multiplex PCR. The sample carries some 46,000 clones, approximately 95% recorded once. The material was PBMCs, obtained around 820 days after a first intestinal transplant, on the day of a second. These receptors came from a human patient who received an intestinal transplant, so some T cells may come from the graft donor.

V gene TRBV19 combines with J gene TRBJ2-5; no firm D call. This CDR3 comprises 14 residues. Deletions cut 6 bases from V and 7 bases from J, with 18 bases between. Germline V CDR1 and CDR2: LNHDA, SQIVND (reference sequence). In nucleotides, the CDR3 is TGTGCCAGTAGGGCTAGTCGGCCTCCGGGGACCCAGTACTTC. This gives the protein CASRASRPPGTQYF.

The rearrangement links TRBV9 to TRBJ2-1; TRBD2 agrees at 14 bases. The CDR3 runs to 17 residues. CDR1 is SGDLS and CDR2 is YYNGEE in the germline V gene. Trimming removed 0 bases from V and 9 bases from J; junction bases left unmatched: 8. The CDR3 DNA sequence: TGTGCCAGCAGCGTAGCCCTGACTAGCGGGAGGGCCAGTGAGCAGTTCTTC. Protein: CASSVALTSGRASEQFF.

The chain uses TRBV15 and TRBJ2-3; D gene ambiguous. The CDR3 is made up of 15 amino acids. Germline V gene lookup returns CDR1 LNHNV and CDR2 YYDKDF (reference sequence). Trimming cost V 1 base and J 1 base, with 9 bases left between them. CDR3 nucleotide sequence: TGTGCCACCAGCAGAGGAGCTAGGGGCACAGATACGCAGTATTTT. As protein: CATSRGARGTDTQYF.

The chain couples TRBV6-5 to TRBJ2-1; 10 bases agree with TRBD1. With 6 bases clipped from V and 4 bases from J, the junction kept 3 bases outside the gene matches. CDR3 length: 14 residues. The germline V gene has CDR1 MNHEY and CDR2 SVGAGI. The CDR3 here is CASSTGQGYNEQFF. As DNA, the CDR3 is TGTGCCAGCAGCACGGGACAGGGGTACAATGAGCAGTTCTTC.

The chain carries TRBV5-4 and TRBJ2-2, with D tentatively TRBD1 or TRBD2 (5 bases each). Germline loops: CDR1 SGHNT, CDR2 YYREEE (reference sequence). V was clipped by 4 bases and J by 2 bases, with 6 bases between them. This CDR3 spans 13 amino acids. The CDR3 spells CASSGTNTGELFF. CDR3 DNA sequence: TGTGCCAGCAGCGGGACCAACACCGGGGAGCTGTTTTTT.

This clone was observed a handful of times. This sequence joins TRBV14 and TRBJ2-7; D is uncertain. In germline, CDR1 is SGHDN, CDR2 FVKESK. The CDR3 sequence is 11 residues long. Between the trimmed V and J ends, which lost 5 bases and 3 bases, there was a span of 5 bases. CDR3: CASSVRYEQYF. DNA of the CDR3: TGTGCCAGCAGCGTTCGCTACGAGCAGTACTTC. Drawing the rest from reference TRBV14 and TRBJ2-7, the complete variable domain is EAGVTQFPSHSVIEKGQTVTLRCDPISGHDNLYWYRRVMGKEIKFLLHFVKESKQDESGMPNNRFLAERTGGTYSTLKVQPAELEDSGVYFCASSVRYEQYFGPGTRLTVT.

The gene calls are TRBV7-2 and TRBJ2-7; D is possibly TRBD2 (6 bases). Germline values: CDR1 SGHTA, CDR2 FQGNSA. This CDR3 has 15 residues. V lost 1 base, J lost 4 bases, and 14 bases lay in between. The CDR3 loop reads CASSLGFLATYEQYF. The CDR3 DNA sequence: TGTGCCAGCAGCTTAGGGTTCCTAGCGACTTACGAGCAGTACTTC.

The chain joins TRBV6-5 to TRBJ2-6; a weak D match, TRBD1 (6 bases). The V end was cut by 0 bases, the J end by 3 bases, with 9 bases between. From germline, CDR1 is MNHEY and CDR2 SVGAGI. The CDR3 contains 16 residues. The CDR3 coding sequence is TGTGCCAGCAGTTACTCGAGGGGGTTTGGGGCCAACGTCCTGACTTTC. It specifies CASSYSRGFGANVLTF.

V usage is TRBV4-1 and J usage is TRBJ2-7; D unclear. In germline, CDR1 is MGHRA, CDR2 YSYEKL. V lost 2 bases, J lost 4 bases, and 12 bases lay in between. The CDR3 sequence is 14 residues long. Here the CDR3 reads CASSQTNSEYEQYF. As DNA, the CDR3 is TGCGCCAGCAGCCAAACCAACTCGGAGTACGAGCAGTACTTC.

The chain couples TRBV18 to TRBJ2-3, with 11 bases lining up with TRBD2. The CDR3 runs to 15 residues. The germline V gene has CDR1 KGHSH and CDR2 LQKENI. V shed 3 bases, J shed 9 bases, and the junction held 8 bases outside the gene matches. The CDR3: CASSPTSLAGDTQYF. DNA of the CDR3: TGTGCCAGCTCACCTACCTCACTAGCGGGAGACACGCAGTATTTT.

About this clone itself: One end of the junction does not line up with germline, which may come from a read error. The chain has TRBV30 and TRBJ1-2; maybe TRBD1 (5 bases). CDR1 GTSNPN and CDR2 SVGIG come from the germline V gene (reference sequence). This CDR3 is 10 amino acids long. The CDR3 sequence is CAGHFYGYTF. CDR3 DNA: TGCGCCGGACACTTCTATGGCTACACCTTC.

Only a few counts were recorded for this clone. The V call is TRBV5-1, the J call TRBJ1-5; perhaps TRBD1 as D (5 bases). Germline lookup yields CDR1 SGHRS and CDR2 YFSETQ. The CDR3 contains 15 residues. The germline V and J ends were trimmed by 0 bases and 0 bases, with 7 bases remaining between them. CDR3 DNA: TGCGCCAGCAGCTTGGGGGGGTATAGCAATCAGCCCCAGCATTTT. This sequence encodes CASSLGGYSNQPQHF. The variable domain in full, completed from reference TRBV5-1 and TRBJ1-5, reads KAGVTQTPRYLIKTRGQQVTLSCSPISGHRSVSWYQQTPGQGLQFLFEYFSETQRNKGNFPGRFSGRQFSNSRSEMNVSTLELGDSALYLCASSLGGYSNQPQHFGDGTRLSIL.